These 15 T cell receptor beta chains came from one sample sequenced in a study of T cell clonality in common variable immunodeficiency (dated by TCRdb to between 2014 and 2017). The protocol used for the library was the immunoSEQ multiplex PCR assay. TCRdb carries this immuneACCESS record with in-frame sequences only. Its versions omit some clonotypes, under half of them owing to an unresolved V gene in the studies checked, with the rest unexplained. In this sample, about 47,000 clones appear, none counted once only. About 0.7% of the sample is held by the ten biggest clonotypes. Source material: peripheral blood mononuclear cells. The receptors were gathered from a person aged 18 to 70 in good health.

This clone was recorded at least ten times. The sequenced fragment ends 3 residues before the CDR3 boundary, so the rest is inferred from the germline J gene. V gene TRBV28 combines with J gene TRBJ2-3; 7 bases fit TRBD1. CDR1 and CDR2 (germline): MDHEN, SYDVKM. J was trimmed by 0 bases and V by 3 bases; bases with no gene match: 3. The CDR3 runs 15 residues. The sequenced CDR3 bases are TGTGCCAGCAGTTTGGGGACAGCTAGCACAGATACG. This gives the protein CASSLGTASTDT. The whole CDR3 sequence is CASSLGTASTDTQYF.

This clone occurred many times. Read sequence stops 3 residues before the CDR3 end, and the germline J gene provides the missing end. The chain is built from TRBV20-1 and TRBJ2-7; TRBD2 matches at 10 bases. Germline assignment: CDR1 DFQATT and CDR2 SNEGSKA (reference sequence). The CDR3 runs to 12 residues. V lost 4 bases to trimming and J lost 6 bases; unmatched junction nucleotides: 3. CDR3 sequence: CSAMSGRAEQYF. The covered CDR3 bases are TGCAGTGCTATGAGCGGGAGGGCCGAG.

This clone was counted many times. The CDR3 extends 3 residues past the end of the read, so its final part is completed from the germline J gene. The chain is built from TRBV3-1 (or the pseudogene TRBV3-2) and TRBJ1-1, with 7 bases identical to TRBD1. The length of the CDR3 is 13 residues. V lost 1 base and J lost 4; bases outside the gene matches: 0. Germline CDR1 LGHDT, CDR2 YNNKEL (reference sequence). CDR3 DNA (partial): TGTGCCAGCAGCCAAGCAGGGGGCACTGAA. Amino acid sequence: CASSQAGGTE. The full CDR3 protein reads CASSQAGGTEAFF.

This clone has ten or more counts. The read halts 3 residues ahead of the CDR3 end, with the missing end drawn from the germline J gene. V is TRBV6-2 or TRBV6-3 and J is TRBJ2-7; maybe TRBD1 (6 bases). Deletions cut 9 bases from V and 6 bases from J, with 15 bases between. Germline V gene lookup returns CDR1 MNHEY and CDR2 SVGEGT. The CDR3 totals 12 residues. CDR3 residues: CASGQPLFEQYF. The CDR3 DNA, read in part, is TGTGCCAGTGGACAGCCCCTATTCGAG.

This clone was counted many times. The missing CDR3 end, 3 residues past where the read stops, is filled in from the germline J gene. The V and J genes are TRBV12-3 or TRBV12-4 and TRBJ2-2, with unresolved D. Trimming took 7 bases from V and 7 from J, leaving 13 bases between them. This CDR3 is built from 13 residues. The CDR3: CASIAGVVGELFF. The sequenced part of the CDR3 DNA is TGTGCCAGCATCGCAGGAGTAGTCGGGGAG.

This clone was recorded many times. The read terminates 3 residues ahead of where the CDR3 ends, so the germline J gene completes it. This chain connects TRBV12-3 or TRBV12-4 to TRBJ2-2; TRBD1 is a possible D gene (6 bases). The CDR3 covers 14 residues. The V end was cut by 5 bases, the J end by 3 bases, with 10 bases between. Partial CDR3 DNA: TGTGCCAGCAGTGAACAGGGTCACACCGGGGAG. Translated, it gives CASSEQGHTGE. In full, the CDR3 is CASSEQGHTGELFF.

This clone was counted at least ten times. The read ends 3 residues shy of where the CDR3 ends; the end is completed using the germline J gene. V usage is TRBV5-1 and J usage is TRBJ2-7, with 7 bases lining up with TRBD1. The V gene end was trimmed by 3 bases and the J gene end by 4 bases; junction bases not matched to a gene: 7. This CDR3 spans 14 amino acids. Germline CDR1 and CDR2: SGHRS and YFSETQ. The CDR3 DNA, read in part, is TGCGCCAGCAGCTCCTACAGGGGTCATTACGAG. This gives the protein CASSSYRGHYE. The full CDR3 reads CASSSYRGHYEQYF.

At least ten counts were recorded for this clone. The read ends 3 residues early relative to the CDR3; the germline J gene fills the gap. The chain employs TRBV6-1 and TRBJ1-4, with 10 bases fitting TRBD1. The CDR3 loop spans 16 amino acids. V lost 4 bases, J lost 2 bases, and 4 bases stayed unmatched. The germline V gene encodes CDR1 MNHNS and CDR2 SASEGT. CDR3 DNA, as far as it was read: TGTGCCAGCAGTGGACAGGGGGCATGGACTAATGAAAAA. Protein: CASSGQGAWTNEK. The entire CDR3 is CASSGQGAWTNEKLFF.

In its sample, this clone was seen many times. Read sequence stops 3 residues before the CDR3 end, and the germline J gene provides the missing end. V usage is TRBV28 and J usage is TRBJ1-1; 9 bases match TRBD1. Germline V CDR1 and CDR2: MDHEN, SYDVKM. The CDR3 is 15 amino acids. Unmatched junction bases numbered 11, after V lost 6 bases and J lost 6 bases. CDR3 loop: CASRIQGAAWAEAFF. The DNA read from the CDR3 is TGTGCCAGCAGAATACAGGGGGCGGCCTGGGCTGAA.

This clone occurred many times. The read finishes 3 residues shy of the CDR3 end, and the germline J gene is used to complete it. The rearrangement joins TRBV29-1 to TRBJ2-5; 7 bases agree with TRBD1. The CDR3 consists of 13 residues. CDR1 SQVTM and CDR2 ANQGSEA come from the germline V gene. The V segment lost 3 bases and the J segment 2 bases; nucleotides outside the gene matches: 3. The CDR3 loop is CSVDYRGQETQYF. The CDR3 bases that were read are TGCAGCGTTGATTACAGGGGACAAGAGACC.

This clone was picked up many times. CDR3 DNA, as far as it was read: TGTGCCAGTAGTCCGGGACTAGCGAATGAG. Translating gives CASSPGLANE. The whole CDR3 sequence reads CASSPGLANEQFF. The chain carries TRBV19 and TRBJ2-1, with 10 nucleotides matching TRBD2. The missing CDR3 end, 3 residues past where the read stops, is filled in from the germline J gene. The germline V gene has CDR1 LNHDA and CDR2 SQIVND (reference sequence). Trimming at V came to 5 bases and at J to 7 bases, leaving 2 bases not matched to a gene. This CDR3 is built from 13 residues.

This clone was counted at least ten times. The read falls 3 residues short of the CDR3 end, and the missing part is taken from the germline J gene. The chain couples TRBV19 to TRBJ1-1, with D perhaps TRBD1 (6 bases). Germline V gives CDR1 LNHDA, CDR2 SQIVND (reference sequence). The CDR3 spans 14 residues. V was cut by 9 bases and J by 3 bases, with 17 bases left in between. The CDR3: CASRIHRAYTEAFF. The CDR3 bases that were read are TGTGCCAGCAGAATACACAGGGCCTACACTGAA.

This clone was counted at least ten times. The read ends 3 residues early relative to the CDR3; the germline J gene fills the gap. The V call is TRBV20-1, the J call TRBJ2-2; possible D gene TRBD1, 5 bases. This CDR3 spans 12 amino acids. Germline V gene data show CDR1 as DFQATT and CDR2 as SNEGSKA (reference sequence). The CDR3 bases that were read are TGCAGTGCCCGGACACTCCACGGCGCG. Amino acid sequence: CSARTLHGA. The full CDR3 reads CSARTLHGALFF.

This clone was found many times. The CDR3 end falls 3 residues outside the read, so it is completed with the germline J gene. V usage is TRBV2 and J usage is TRBJ2-5; D is possibly TRBD1 (5 bases). This CDR3 region has 12 residues. Germline V lookup: CDR1 SNHLY, CDR2 FYNNEI. V was cut by 5 bases and J by 5 bases, with 9 bases left in between. The CDR3 bases that were read are TGTGCCAGCAGTAAGGGGCGGGAGACC. Residues: CASSKGRET. The CDR3 in full is CASSKGRETQYF.

At least ten counts were recorded for this clone. The DNA ends 3 residues before the CDR3 does, and the rest of the CDR3 is filled in from the germline J gene. This chain links TRBV7-8 with TRBJ1-2; TRBD1 matches at 7 bases. CDR1 and CDR2 from the germline V gene are SGHVS and FQNEAQ. This CDR3 comprises 12 residues. The part of the CDR3 DNA that was read is TGTGCCAGCAGCCTAGGGGGCCGCGGC. This sequence encodes CASSLGGRG. The entire CDR3 reads CASSLGGRGYTF. Full variable domain (remainder filled in from reference TRBV7-8 and TRBJ1-2): GAGVSQSPRYKVAKRGQDVALRCDPISGHVSLFWYQQALGQGPEFLTYFQNEAQLDKSGLPSDRFFAERPEGSVSTLKIQRTQQEDSAVYLCASSLGGRGYTFGSGTRLTVV.